This entry lists 24 T cell receptor beta chains sequenced from one sample in a study of blood T cells in healthy people across ages. Using a J-beta primer mix together with a sample-barcoded 5' primer, a second PCR was run for roughly 6 to 11 cycles. Via MiXCR, TCRdb re-called the 5' RACE reads, giving one row per CDR3 protein. This table has hundreds of thousands of distinct CDR3 sequences, approximately 40% appearing once. Sequences were obtained from blood. The receptor source for this set is a man aged 80 or over in good health.

Of note for this clonotype: An end of the junction differs from the germline gene, which may be a read error. The V gene is TRBV5-5, the J gene TRBJ2-7, with a possible D match to TRBD2 (5 bases). CDR3 size: 14 residues. Germline V CDR1 and CDR2: SGHKS, YYEKEE (reference sequence). The CDR3 region is CVSSNPTKSYEQYF. For the CDR3, the DNA is TGTGTCAGCAGCAACCCGACTAAATCCTACGAGCAGTACTTC.

The chain is built from TRBV7-8 and TRBJ1-6; 9 bases align to TRBD1. The V gene end was trimmed by 5 bases and the J gene end by 9 bases; junction bases not matched to a gene: 5. Per germline, CDR1 SGHVS and CDR2 FQNEAQ. The CDR3 contains 14 residues. As DNA, the CDR3 is TGTGCCAGCAGCATACAGGGGGCGGGTTCACCCCTCCACTTT. Its translation: CASSIQGAGSPLHF.

The chain couples TRBV20-1 to TRBJ1-6; unclear D gene. CDR3 length: 15 amino acids. Trimming removed 6 bases at V and 10 bases at J, with 22 bases between. The germline V gene encodes CDR1 DFQATT and CDR2 SNEGSKA (reference sequence). The CDR3 nucleotides are TGCAGTGCGATCCAGGCGACTCGTGCGAGCTCACCCCTCCACTTT. Protein: CSAIQATRASSPLHF.

The V and J genes are TRBV18 and TRBJ2-1, with 8 bases lining up with TRBD1. After removal of 1 base from V and 5 bases from J, the junction contained 1 base not matched to a gene. The CDR3 has 14 residues. Germline CDR1 reads KGHSH; CDR2 reads LQKENI. CDR3 loop: CASSPRTGNNEQFF. The CDR3 coding sequence is TGTGCCAGCTCACCACGGACAGGGAACAATGAGCAGTTCTTC.

This clonotype has at least ten counts. V is TRBV29-1 and J is TRBJ2-1, with 7 nucleotides matching TRBD1. Germline V gene data show CDR1 as SQVTM and CDR2 as ANQGSEA. CDR3 length: 13 residues. V dropped 8 bases and J dropped 3; count of bases not matched to a gene: 7. CDR3 region: CSSRDRDYNEQFF. CDR3 sequence (DNA): TGCAGCAGCCGGGACAGAGACTACAATGAGCAGTTCTTC.

Points on this clonotype: A much larger clone sits a single nucleotide away, making a read error possible. This chain joins TRBV6-2 or TRBV6-3 and TRBJ1-5, with D possibly matching TRBD1 (6 bases). The CDR3 contains 14 residues. With 5 bases removed from V and 9 bases from J, the gap between germline ends came to 17 bases. The germline V gene encodes CDR1 MNHEY and CDR2 SVGEGT. Here the CDR3 DNA reads TGTGCCAGCAGTCGGGGCGGGGGCCATCGGCCCCAGCATTTT. Residues: CASSRGGGHRPQHF.

The chain carries TRBV20-1 and TRBJ2-5; perhaps TRBD1 as D (6 bases). The J call is uncertain, as TRBJ2-7 better fits the DNA end. CDR3 length equals 14 residues. Looked up from germline, CDR1 is DFQATT and CDR2 is SNEGSKA (reference sequence). The chain's CDR3 is CSANGQGWAYEQYF. Here the CDR3 DNA reads TGCAGTGCTAACGGGCAGGGGTGGGCATACGAGCAGTACTTC.

The chain is built from TRBV16 and TRBJ2-7; TRBD1 agrees at 8 bases. CDR1 is KGHSY, CDR2 FQNENV, per germline. Losses at the gene ends were 2 bases for V and 5 bases for J; bases not matched to a gene: 5. This CDR3 has 14 amino acids. The CDR3 loop is CASSQRQGWNEQYF. The DNA of the CDR3 is TGTGCCAGCAGCCAACGACAGGGGTGGAACGAGCAGTACTTC. Drawing the rest from reference TRBV16 and TRBJ2-7, the complete variable domain is GEEVAQTPKHLVRGEGQKAKLYCAPIKGHSYVFWYQQVLKNEFKFLISFQNENVFDETGMPKERFSAKCLPNSPCSLEIQATKLEDSAVYFCASSQRQGWNEQYFGPGTRLTVT.

This clonotype was recorded only once. This chain uses TRBV5-6 with TRBJ2-7, with D possibly being TRBD1 or TRBD2 (5 bases each). Germline V gene data show CDR1 as SGHDT and CDR2 as YYEEEE. Trimming took off 0 bases at V and 7 bases at J, with 20 bases between the two ends. CDR3 length: 16 amino acids. The CDR3 sequence: CASSLDGTVRNNEQYF. The DNA for the CDR3 is TGTGCCAGCAGCTTGGACGGGACCGTCAGGAACAATGAGCAGTACTTC.

This clonotype was counted between two and nine times. One end of the junction does not line up with germline, which may come from a read error. The V call is TRBV5-1, the J call TRBJ1-5, with 8 bases matching TRBD1. Per the germline V gene, CDR1 is SGHRS and CDR2 is YFSETQ. This CDR3 is built from 14 residues. CDR3 loop: CASSGGQGDQPQHF. In nucleotides, the CDR3 is TGTGCCAGCAGTGGCGGACAGGGTGATCAGCCCCAGCATTTT.

V and J are TRBV7-9 and TRBJ1-2; TRBD1 is a possible D gene (5 bases). CDR1 SEHNR and CDR2 FQNEAQ come from the germline V gene (reference sequence). The CDR3 length is 15 residues. The V end was cut by 5 bases, the J end by 2 bases, with 15 bases between. CDR3 DNA sequence: TGTGCCAGCAGCCAGATGCGGGGCGCGAACTATGGCTACACCTTC. Amino acids: CASSQMRGANYGYTF.

The rearrangement joins TRBV5-6 to TRBJ2-3, with TRBD2 as a possible D gene (7 bases). V gave up 4 bases and J gave up 1 base, with 16 bases separating them. The CDR3 length is 16 residues. From germline, CDR1 is SGHDT and CDR2 YYEEEE. In DNA form, the CDR3 reads TGTGCCAGCAGCCTTCTTCGGGGGGCGGGCACAGATACGCAGTATTTT. It is translated as CASSLLRGAGTDTQYF.

This clonotype occurred a few times. The chain has TRBV20-1 and TRBJ2-2, with D unclear. CDR3 size: 15 residues. V shed 4 bases and J shed 5 bases, with 17 bases lying between them. Germline V gives CDR1 DFQATT, CDR2 SNEGSKA (reference sequence). CDR3 in DNA: TGCAGTGCTAAGGTGGATGGGTTAGGGACCGGGGAGCTGTTTTTT. This gives the protein CSAKVDGLGTGELFF.

With regard to this clonotype: The germline gene is not matched at one end of the junction; a read error may be the cause. The chain employs TRBV29-1 and TRBJ2-3; D gene ambiguous. The CDR3 is made up of 12 amino acids. The germline gives CDR1 SQVTM, CDR2 ANQGSEA. For the CDR3, the DNA is TGCAGCGTTGGATTGGGCACAGAGACGCAGTATTTT. Translated, it gives CSVGLGTETQYF.

This clonotype appeared a few times. The chain combines TRBV2 with TRBJ2-5; 9 bases fit TRBD2. This CDR3 is built from 15 residues. V trimming: 4 bases; J trimming: 4 bases; junction bases outside the gene matches: 7. In germline, CDR1 is SNHLY, CDR2 FYNNEI. The CDR3 reads CASSAVAGAPETQYF. The CDR3 DNA sequence: TGTGCCAGCAGTGCGGTAGCGGGAGCCCCAGAGACCCAGTACTTC.

This clonotype was found many times. The chain has TRBV13 and TRBJ1-5; 11 bases agree with TRBD1. Trimming took 5 bases from V and 3 from J; bases not matched to a gene: 9. This CDR3 comprises 17 residues. Germline values: CDR1 PRHDT, CDR2 FYEKMQ (reference sequence). DNA of the CDR3: TGTGCCAGCAGCCAAGCCGGGACAGGGGGAATCAATCAGCCCCAGCATTTT. It specifies CASSQAGTGGINQPQHF.

This clonotype was picked up a small number of times. J is TRBJ2-5 and V is TRBV6-2 or TRBV6-3; 8 nucleotides agree with TRBD1. Trimming took 2 bases from V and 2 from J; bases not matched to a gene: 4. The CDR3 totals 15 residues. Per the germline V gene, CDR1 is MNHEY and CDR2 is SVGEGT. The CDR3 protein is CASSYNGQGQETQYF. In DNA form, the CDR3 reads TGTGCCAGCAGTTACAACGGACAGGGTCAAGAGACCCAGTACTTC.

This clonotype showed up just a few times. The chain carries TRBV4-1 and TRBJ2-5; D is possibly TRBD2 (5 bases). The germline CDR1 and CDR2 sequences are MGHRA and YSYEKL. This CDR3 has 13 amino acids. Trimming left V 5 bases short and J 11 bases short, with 18 bases between. The CDR3 nucleotides are TGCGCCAGCAGCTCACGGACGGGGTGTGAGCAGTACTTC. This gives the protein CASSSRTGCEQYF.

This clonotype has only a few counts. This chain links TRBV10-2 with TRBJ2-7; D gene uncertain. Germline CDR1 WSHSY, CDR2 SAAADI. V was cut by 0 bases and J by 5 bases, with 8 bases left in between. The CDR3 runs 13 residues. The CDR3 here is CASSESVGHEQYF. CDR3 coding DNA: TGCGCCAGCAGTGAGTCGGTGGGCCACGAGCAGTACTTC.

The rearrangement links TRBV27 to TRBJ2-3; maybe TRBD2 (5 bases). V was clipped by 9 bases and J by 8 bases, with 12 bases between them. The CDR3 contains 11 residues. The germline gives CDR1 MNHEY, CDR2 SMNVEV (reference sequence). This CDR3 is CASRTGGTQYF. For the CDR3, the DNA is TGTGCCAGTAGGACTGGCGGTACGCAGTATTTT.

The V and J genes are TRBV12-3 or TRBV12-4 and TRBJ2-7; TRBD1 matches 8 bases. The V segment lost 6 bases and the J segment 2 bases; nucleotides outside the gene matches: 6. The length of the CDR3 is 14 residues. In DNA, the CDR3 is TGTGCCAGCAGACTGGACAGGGAACCCTACGAGCAGTACTTC. It is translated as CASRLDREPYEQYF.

The rearrangement joins TRBV10-1 to TRBJ2-5; 13 nucleotides agree with TRBD2. The CDR3 contains 16 residues. CDR1 is WNHNN, CDR2 SYGVQD, per germline (reference sequence). The trim removed 5 bases at V and 3 bases at J, leaving 6 bases unmatched. In DNA, the CDR3 is TGCGCCAGCAGTTCCGGGACTAGCGGGATCAAAGAGACCCAGTACTTC. As protein: CASSSGTSGIKETQYF.

The rearrangement uses TRBV4-3 and TRBJ2-2; possible D gene TRBD1, 5 bases. The CDR3 runs to 16 residues. CDR1 is LGHNA, CDR2 YSLEER, per germline. Trimming left V 2 bases short and J 1 base short, with 11 bases between. Written as DNA, the CDR3 is TGCGCCAGCAGCCAACAAACCACAGGGAACACCGGGGAGCTGTTTTTT. This codes for CASSQQTTGNTGELFF.

This clonotype was seen ten or more times. The rearrangement links TRBV7-2 to TRBJ2-3; D remains ambiguous. The CDR3 is 14 residues long. V lost 1 base, J lost 1 base, and 6 bases lay in between. The germline CDR1 and CDR2 sequences are SGHTA and FQGNSA. CDR3 region: CASSLEWGTDTQYF. The CDR3 DNA follows: TGTGCCAGCAGCTTAGAATGGGGCACAGATACGCAGTATTTT.